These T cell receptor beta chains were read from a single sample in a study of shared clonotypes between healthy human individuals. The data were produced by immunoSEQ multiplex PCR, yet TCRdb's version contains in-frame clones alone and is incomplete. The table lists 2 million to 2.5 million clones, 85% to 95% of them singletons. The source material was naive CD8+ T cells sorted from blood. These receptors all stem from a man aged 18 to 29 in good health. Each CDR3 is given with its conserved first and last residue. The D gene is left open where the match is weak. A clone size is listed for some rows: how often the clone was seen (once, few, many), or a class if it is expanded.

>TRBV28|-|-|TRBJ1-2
TGTGCCAGCAGTTTCTCGTCCATGGGGGCCTATGGCTACACCTTC
CASSFSSMGAYGYTF
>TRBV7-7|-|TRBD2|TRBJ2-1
TGTGCTAGCAGCTTATTAGCGGGAGGCGCCGGTGAGCAGTTCTTC
CASSLLAGGAGEQFF
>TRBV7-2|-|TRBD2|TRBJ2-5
TGTGCCAGCAGCTTAGCGATGGGGGGGAGAGAGACCCAGTACTTC
CASSLAMGGRETQYF
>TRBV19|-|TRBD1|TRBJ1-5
TGTGCCAGTAGTCCCCCCGGGACAGGGGATCAGCCCCAGCATTTT
CASSPPGTGDQPQHF
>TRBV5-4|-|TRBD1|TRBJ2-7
TGTGCCAGCAGTCCCGACAGGGGCTCCTACGAGCAGTACTTC
CASSPDRGSYEQYF
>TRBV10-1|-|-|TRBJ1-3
TGCGCCAGCAGTGAGTCGAGAGAGGGGCTCTCTGGAAACACCATATATTTT
CASSESREGLSGNTIYF
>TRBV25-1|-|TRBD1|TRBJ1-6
TGTGCCAGCAGTCATACAGGGGTCAATTCACCCCTCCACTTT
CASSHTGVNSPLHF
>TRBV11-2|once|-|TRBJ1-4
TGTGCCAGCAGCTTAGCCGCGGGGGCAAGAGAAAAACTGTTTTTT
CASSLAAGAREKLFF
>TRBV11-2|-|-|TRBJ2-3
TGTGCCAGCAGCTTGGCGGACACAGATACGCAGTATTTT
CASSLADTDTQYF
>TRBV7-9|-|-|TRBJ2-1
TGTGCCAGCAGCTTAGGGTCTCAAGACCCCTACAATGAGCAGTTCTTC
CASSLGSQDPYNEQFF
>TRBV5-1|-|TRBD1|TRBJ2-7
TGCGCCAGCAGCCACGGACAGGGGGCAAGCTACGAGCAGTACTTC
CASSHGQGASYEQYF
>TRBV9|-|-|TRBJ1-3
TGTGCCAGCAGCGTAGGACAAAACTCTGGAAACACCATATATTTT
CASSVGQNSGNTIYF
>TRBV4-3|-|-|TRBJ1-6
TGCGCCAGCAGCCAAGACGGGGAAAGCTCCTATAATTCACCCCTCCACTTT
CASSQDGESSYNSPLHF
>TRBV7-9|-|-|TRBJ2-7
TGTGCCAGCAGCCCGACAGGAGGCGAGCAGTACTTC
CASSPTGGEQYF
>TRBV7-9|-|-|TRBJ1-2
TGTGCCAGCAGCTTAAGCCGCTCGGCTAGTGATAGCCAGGACTATGGCTACACCTTC
CASSLSRSASDSQDYGYTF
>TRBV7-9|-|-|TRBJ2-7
TGTGCCAGCAGCTTAGAAGGGGCGGACGAGCAGTACTTC
CASSLEGADEQYF